Sequencing of this T cell receptor (beta chain) was carried out in a study of T cell changes during pregnancy in multiple sclerosis. The CDR3 consists of 14 residues. Per the germline V gene, CDR1 is SGHVS and CDR2 is FQNEAQ. The V end was cut by 2 bases, the J end by 6 bases, with 10 bases between. The repertoire was sequenced with immunoSEQ multiplex PCR; TCRdb's copy has only in-frame clones and lacks some. The sample records under 80,000 clones, roughly 89% being singletons. The chain couples TRBV7-8 to TRBJ2-2; tentatively, D is TRBD2 (5 bases). Sequencing was performed on peripheral blood, taken after pregnancy. The TCR originated in a female donor in good health, enrolled as a control in a pregnancy study. The CDR3 loop reads CASSLRWRSGELFF. The CDR3 bases are TGTGCCAGCAGCTTAAGGTGGAGGTCCGGGGAGCTGTTTTTT. Together with reference TRBV7-8 and TRBJ2-2, the CDR3 gives the full variable domain: GAGVSQSPRYKVAKRGQDVALRCDPISGHVSLFWYQQALGQGPEFLTYFQNEAQLDKSGLPSDRFFAERPEGSVSTLKIQRTQQEDSAVYLCASSLRWRSGELFFGEGSRLTVL.